A selection of T cell receptor beta chains follows, all from one sample in a study of beta chain features in type 1 diabetes. The data were produced by immunoSEQ multiplex PCR, yet TCRdb's version contains in-frame clones alone and is incomplete. Here the sample spans fewer than 55,000 clones, 42% being singletons. The sequencing input was Tregs from blood. These TCRs come from a man younger than 45 with type 1 diabetes. CDR3s include the opening cysteine and the closing phenylalanine or tryptophan. A D gene is named only where the DNA matches it firmly. Clone size is not always given. Where it is, it says once, few, many or a class for expanded clones.

v_gene: TRBV5-1
d_gene: -
j_gene: TRBJ2-2
abundance: few
CDR3nt: TGCGCCAGCAAGGGGCACCCGGCAGAGCGGGAGCTGTTTTTT
CDR3aa: CASKGHPAERELFF

v_gene: TRBV7-3
d_gene: TRBD1
j_gene: TRBJ1-2
abundance: -
CDR3nt: TGTGCCAGCAGCTTCGGGACAGGCGCAAGTGGCTACACCTTC
CDR3aa: CASSFGTGASGYTF

v_gene: TRBV10-2
d_gene: -
j_gene: TRBJ1-2
abundance: -
CDR3nt: TGCGCCAGCAGGGCGCGGGGTTCGGATGGCTACACCTTC
CDR3aa: CASRARGSDGYTF

v_gene: TRBV9
d_gene: TRBD2
j_gene: TRBJ2-1
abundance: -
CDR3nt: TGTGCCAGCAGCGTAGGCCCCACTAGCGGGGTCTACAATGAGCAGTTCTTC
CDR3aa: CASSVGPTSGVYNEQFF

v_gene: TRBV2
d_gene: TRBD1
j_gene: TRBJ2-7
abundance: -
CDR3nt: TGTGCCAGCAGCCGGGACAGACCCTACGAGCAGTACTTC
CDR3aa: CASSRDRPYEQYF

v_gene: TRBV19
d_gene: -
j_gene: TRBJ2-5
abundance: few
CDR3nt: TGTGCCAGTAGTCCCCCACGGGGAGAGACCCAGTACTTC
CDR3aa: CASSPPRGETQYF

v_gene: TRBV18
d_gene: -
j_gene: TRBJ1-4
abundance: few
CDR3nt: TGTGCCAGCTCACAGACAGTCTATAGTCCCTCTAATGAAAAACTGTTTTTT
CDR3aa: CASSQTVYSPSNEKLFF

v_gene: TRBV20-1
d_gene: -
j_gene: TRBJ2-5
abundance: -
CDR3nt: TGCAGGGCGGGCCGGGAAGAGACCCAGTACTTC
CDR3aa: CRAGREETQYF

v_gene: TRBV6-6
d_gene: -
j_gene: TRBJ1-4
abundance: few
CDR3nt: TGTGCCAGCAGTTATGGGGCCGTGAATGAAAAACTGTTTTTT
CDR3aa: CASSYGAVNEKLFF

v_gene: TRBV5-8
d_gene: -
j_gene: TRBJ2-5
abundance: -
CDR3nt: TGTGCCAGCAGCCTTGACGGGAGAGAGACCCAGTACTTC
CDR3aa: CASSLDGRETQYF

v_gene: TRBV18
d_gene: TRBD2
j_gene: TRBJ2-5
abundance: few
CDR3nt: TGTGCCAGCTCACCCGGAGCGGGGCAAGAGACCCAGTACTTC
CDR3aa: CASSPGAGQETQYF

v_gene: TRBV4-3
d_gene: -
j_gene: TRBJ1-3
abundance: -
CDR3nt: TGCGCCAGCAGCCAAGGTCCCGGAGGGGGGGCTTCAGGAAACACCATATATTTT
CDR3aa: CASSQGPGGGASGNTIYF

v_gene: TRBV6-5
d_gene: -
j_gene: TRBJ2-6
abundance: -
CDR3nt: TGTGCCAGCCTCTCGGGGGCCAACGTCCTGACTTTC
CDR3aa: CASLSGANVLTF

v_gene: TRBV5-1
d_gene: TRBD2
j_gene: TRBJ2-3
abundance: few
CDR3nt: TGCGCCAGCAGCTCGCTAGCGGGAGGCTCCGCAGATACGCAGTATTTT
CDR3aa: CASSSLAGGSADTQYF

v_gene: TRBV28
d_gene: TRBD1
j_gene: TRBJ1-3
abundance: few
CDR3nt: TGTGCCAGCAGCTCGCCCGGACAGGGCCGAAACACCATATATTTT
CDR3aa: CASSSPGQGRNTIYF

v_gene: TRBV7-2
d_gene: -
j_gene: TRBJ1-6
abundance: few
CDR3nt: TGTGCCAGCAGCTTACAGGGTTTGGATTCACCCCTCCACTTT
CDR3aa: CASSLQGLDSPLHF

v_gene: TRBV23-1
d_gene: -
j_gene: TRBJ2-5
abundance: -
CDR3nt: TGCGCCAGCCGACAGGAAAGGAGAGAGACCCAGTACTTC
CDR3aa: CASRQERRETQYF

v_gene: TRBV11-1
d_gene: TRBD2
j_gene: TRBJ2-1
abundance: -
CDR3nt: TGTGCCAGCAGCATCGGACTAGGAGATTACAATGAGCAGTTCTTC
CDR3aa: CASSIGLGDYNEQFF

v_gene: TRBV5-1
d_gene: TRBD1
j_gene: TRBJ2-5
abundance: -
CDR3nt: TGCGCCAGCAGCAACACGGACAGGCGGGAGACCCAGTACTTC
CDR3aa: CASSNTDRRETQYF

v_gene: TRBV4-1
d_gene: -
j_gene: TRBJ2-1
abundance: -
CDR3nt: TGCGCCAGCAGCCAGCCCCGACTAGTTTTGGGTAGGCGAGATGAGCAGTTCTTC
CDR3aa: CASSQPRLVLGRRDEQFF

v_gene: TRBV5-4
d_gene: TRBD1
j_gene: TRBJ1-4
abundance: few
CDR3nt: TGTGCCAGCAGGAGTGACAGGGCGGTGACTAATGAAAAACTGTTTTTT
CDR3aa: CASRSDRAVTNEKLFF

v_gene: TRBV28
d_gene: TRBD1
j_gene: TRBJ1-2
abundance: -
CDR3nt: TGTGCCAGCAGCAGTTACTACAGGGACAGCTATGGCTACACCTTC
CDR3aa: CASSSYYRDSYGYTF

v_gene: TRBV5-1
d_gene: -
j_gene: TRBJ2-3
abundance: -
CDR3nt: TGCGCCAGCAGCTTGTCCAGGGGTCGCACAGATACGCAGTATTTT
CDR3aa: CASSLSRGRTDTQYF

v_gene: TRBV29-1
d_gene: TRBD2
j_gene: TRBJ2-1
abundance: few
CDR3nt: TGCAGCGGCAAGCCCCAGACTAGCGGGAGTCATGAGCAGTTCTTC
CDR3aa: CSGKPQTSGSHEQFF

v_gene: TRBV28
d_gene: TRBD1
j_gene: TRBJ2-7
abundance: -
CDR3nt: TGTGCCAGCAGGTCGGGACAGGGGTTCGACGAGCAGTACTTC
CDR3aa: CASRSGQGFDEQYF

v_gene: TRBV18
d_gene: -
j_gene: TRBJ1-4
abundance: -
CDR3nt: TGTGCCAGCTCACCACCCTCGACAGGAGGCAAACTGTTTTTT
CDR3aa: CASSPPSTGGKLFF

v_gene: TRBV2
d_gene: -
j_gene: TRBJ2-7
abundance: -
CDR3nt: TGTGCCAGCAAAGCGCAGTCCTACGAGCAGTACTTC
CDR3aa: CASKAQSYEQYF

v_gene: TRBV4-3
d_gene: TRBD1
j_gene: TRBJ2-2
abundance: few
CDR3nt: TGCGCCAGCAGCCAAGGAAGGACAGGGTTTAGCCCCGGGGAGCTGTTTTTT
CDR3aa: CASSQGRTGFSPGELFF

v_gene: TRBV11-2
d_gene: -
j_gene: TRBJ2-1
abundance: -
CDR3nt: TGTGCCAGCAACCCTCAAGCGTCTTCCTACAATGAGCAGTTCTTC
CDR3aa: CASNPQASSYNEQFF

v_gene: TRBV30
d_gene: TRBD2
j_gene: TRBJ2-1
abundance: -
CDR3nt: TGTGCCTGGAGTAAGGGGACTAGCGATAATGAGCAGTTCTTC
CDR3aa: CAWSKGTSDNEQFF

v_gene: TRBV5-1
d_gene: -
j_gene: TRBJ2-1
abundance: few
CDR3nt: TGCGCCAGCAGCTTGCCCAGTCCCTACAATGAGCAGTTCTTC
CDR3aa: CASSLPSPYNEQFF

v_gene: TRBV11-1
d_gene: TRBD2
j_gene: TRBJ2-3
abundance: few
CDR3nt: TGTGCCAGCAGCTCGCCCCCCCGTAGCGGGAGTCACTCGGATACGCAGTATTTT
CDR3aa: CASSSPPRSGSHSDTQYF

v_gene: TRBV20-1
d_gene: -
j_gene: TRBJ2-7
abundance: -
CDR3nt: TGCAGTGCTATAGAGAGCGTCGGGAGGTACTTC
CDR3aa: CSAIESVGRYF

v_gene: TRBV29-1
d_gene: -
j_gene: TRBJ2-2
abundance: -
CDR3nt: TGCAGCGTTGGGGCTAGCGAACGACACCGGGAGCTGTTTTTT
CDR3aa: CSVGASERHRELFF

v_gene: TRBV2
d_gene: TRBD1
j_gene: TRBJ2-7
abundance: -
CDR3nt: TGTGCCAGCAGTGGACAGGGAGAACTGTACGAGCAGTACTTC
CDR3aa: CASSGQGELYEQYF

v_gene: TRBV6-1
d_gene: -
j_gene: TRBJ1-1
abundance: few
CDR3nt: TGTGCCAGCAGTCCCTCGACAGGTTTGAAGACTGAAGCTTTCTTT
CDR3aa: CASSPSTGLKTEAFF

v_gene: TRBV7-2
d_gene: -
j_gene: TRBJ1-1
abundance: -
CDR3nt: TGTGCCAGCAGCCCCGGCGGTTTTTGGTCTGAAGCTTTCTTT
CDR3aa: CASSPGGFWSEAFF

v_gene: TRBV5-5
d_gene: TRBD2
j_gene: TRBJ2-2
abundance: few
CDR3nt: TGTGCCAGCAGCATCGGGGGGGACTCTTACACCGGGGAGCTGTTTTTT
CDR3aa: CASSIGGDSYTGELFF

v_gene: TRBV18
d_gene: -
j_gene: TRBJ1-1
abundance: few
CDR3nt: TGTGCCAGCTCACCGACGACAGAATGGAACACTGAAGCTTTCTTT
CDR3aa: CASSPTTEWNTEAFF

v_gene: TRBV28
d_gene: TRBD2
j_gene: TRBJ2-7
abundance: -
CDR3nt: TGTGGCAGCAGTTCGATTCGGCGGGAGCCCTACGAGCAGTACTTC
CDR3aa: CGSSSIRREPYEQYF

v_gene: TRBV28
d_gene: -
j_gene: TRBJ1-5
abundance: -
CDR3nt: TGTGCCAGCACTACCCCTGGTCGGGGAAGGGGCAATCAGCCCCAGCATTTT
CDR3aa: CASTTPGRGRGNQPQHF

v_gene: TRBV27
d_gene: -
j_gene: TRBJ1-6
abundance: -
CDR3nt: TGTGCCAGCCGGACAGCTTTTGATTCACCCCTCCACTTT
CDR3aa: CASRTAFDSPLHF